Listed below are T cell receptor beta chains from one sample, sequenced in a study of blood T cell repertoires in COVID-19. Sequencing was performed with immunoSEQ multiplex PCR; in TCRdb, only in-frame clones are kept and a portion is missing. The sample lists approximately 140,000 clones; about 90% were seen once. Source material: peripheral blood. The receptors come from a woman aged 55-75 years with acute or convalescent COVID-19. Each CDR3 is given with its conserved first and last residue. A D gene is named only where the DNA matches it firmly. Where a row states a size, it is once, few, many or the class of an expanded clone; other rows omit it.

size	J	D	V	DNA	CDR3
once	TRBJ1-1	TRBD1	TRBV28	TGTGCCAGCAGTCCATCTTGGACAGGGCGCACTGAAGCTTTCTTT	CASSPSWTGRTEAFF
NA	TRBJ1-5	NA	TRBV28	TGTGCCAGCAGTTTATGGCAGGCTGATCAGCCCCAGCATTTT	CASSLWQADQPQHF
NA	TRBJ1-5	NA	TRBV28	TGTGCCAGCAGTTCCTACAGGTCAGGGGGCAATCAGCCCCAGCATTTT	CASSSYRSGGNQPQHF
NA	TRBJ2-7	TRBD2	TRBV2	TGTGCCAGCAGTGGGACCCAAGCGGGGGAGCAGTACTTC	CASSGTQAGEQYF
NA	TRBJ2-5	NA	TRBV24-1	TGTGCCACCAGTGATTTGCATCGGGGGGCGAAAGAGACCCAGTACTTC	CATSDLHRGAKETQYF
NA	TRBJ1-5	NA	TRBV28	TGTGCCAGCAGTTTAGCTCTCCGAGCTGGGACTCCCCAGCATTTT	CASSLALRAGTPQHF
NA	TRBJ2-5	NA	TRBV9	TGTGCCAGCAGCGTAGTGGGACACAACCAAGAGACCCAGTACTTC	CASSVVGHNQETQYF
NA	TRBJ1-1	NA	TRBV5-1	TGCGCCAGCAGCGGCTCAGGGAGGGGAACTGAAGCTTTCTTT	CASSGSGRGTEAFF
NA	TRBJ2-7	NA	TRBV4-1	TGCGCCAGCAGCCATCCCCCCGGGACAACCTACGAGCAGTACTTC	CASSHPPGTTYEQYF
NA	TRBJ1-3	NA	TRBV7-8	TGTGCCAGCAGCTCAACAGGGTTCTCTCGTGGAAACACCATATATTTT	CASSSTGFSRGNTIYF
NA	TRBJ1-1	NA	TRBV5-1	TGCGCCAGCAGCCCCGAACAGCAGAACACTGAAGCTTTCTTT	CASSPEQQNTEAFF
NA	TRBJ1-2	TRBD1	TRBV19	TGTGCCAGTAGTGCGGCCGGGACAGATTATGGCTACACCTTC	CASSAAGTDYGYTF
NA	TRBJ2-1	NA	TRBV5-1	TGCGCCAGCAGCTTGGTATACGGGTTTGGTGAGCAGTTCTTC	CASSLVYGFGEQFF
NA	TRBJ2-1	NA	TRBV5-1	TGCGCCAGCAGTGGGGGGAACTCCTACAATGAGCAGTTCTTC	CASSGGNSYNEQFF
NA	TRBJ1-1	NA	TRBV6-5	TGTGCCAGCTCCTGGGGGGGGGTTGCTTTCTTT	CASSWGGVAFF
once	TRBJ1-1	TRBD1	TRBV7-7	TGTGCTAGCAGCTTGGACAGGGACACTGAAGCTTTCTTT	CASSLDRDTEAFF
once	TRBJ2-3	TRBD1	TRBV28	TGTGCCAGCAGTTCGTCCGGGACAGGAACAGATACGCAGTATTTT	CASSSSGTGTDTQYF
once	TRBJ2-1	NA	TRBV30	TGTGCCTGGAGTCCGTACAATGAGCAGTTCTTC	CAWSPYNEQFF
NA	TRBJ2-2	NA	TRBV5-1	TGCGCCAGCAGCTTCCTAAGAAACACCGGGGAGCTGTTTTTT	CASSFLRNTGELFF
NA	TRBJ2-7	NA	TRBV3-1/TRBV3-2	TGTGCCAGCAGCCCCTACCCGGAGCCCGCGAGACAGAGATCCTACGAGCAGTACTTC	CASSPYPEPARQRSYEQYF
few	TRBJ1-2	NA	TRBV2	TGTGCCAGCAGGTACTTACAGTCCCTCTATGGCTACACCTTC	CASRYLQSLYGYTF
NA	TRBJ1-5	NA	TRBV15	TGTGCCACCAGCAGAGACAGTGGGCGCAATCAGCCCCAGCATTTT	CATSRDSGRNQPQHF
NA	TRBJ2-1	TRBD1	TRBV4-3	TGCGCCAGCAGCCATACCACGACAGGGGACAATGAGCAGTTCTTC	CASSHTTTGDNEQFF
NA	TRBJ2-7	NA	TRBV2	TGTGCCAGCAGTGGCGGTTGGACCTACGAGCAGTACTTC	CASSGGWTYEQYF
NA	TRBJ1-2	NA	TRBV27	TGTGCCAGCAGTTCTCTAGCGGACGGTGGCTACACCTTC	CASSSLADGGYTF
NA	TRBJ2-1	TRBD2	TRBV28	TGTGCCAGGGTGGGCGGGGGGCCTGGTGAGCAGTTCTTC	CARVGGGPGEQFF
NA	TRBJ1-1	NA	TRBV6-6	TGTGCCAGCAGTTACGCCCTCAGGGGACTGAACACTGAAGCTTTCTTT	CASSYALRGLNTEAFF
NA	TRBJ1-2	NA	TRBV19	TGTGCCAGTAGTATGACGATCCGGGACACGCACTATGGCTACACCTTC	CASSMTIRDTHYGYTF
NA	TRBJ2-7	TRBD1	TRBV5-8	TGTGCCAGCAGCTGGGGGACAGCCCTCTCCTACGAGCAGTACTTC	CASSWGTALSYEQYF
NA	TRBJ2-7	NA	TRBV5-1	TGCGCCAGCAGCTTTGGGGGCCCCAGGAGGGAGCAGTACTTC	CASSFGGPRREQYF
NA	TRBJ1-3	NA	TRBV28	TGTGCCAGCAGTTCTCCTTCGGGGGTCACTGGAAACACCATATATTTT	CASSSPSGVTGNTIYF
NA	TRBJ1-5	NA	TRBV6-1	TGTGCCAGCAGTGAAGTTCCAGGGCTTAGCAATCAGCCCCAGCATTTT	CASSEVPGLSNQPQHF
NA	TRBJ2-3	TRBD2	TRBV7-6	TGTGCCAGCAGCCGGAGGCTAGCGGGGGCCATCACAGATACGCAGTATTTT	CASSRRLAGAITDTQYF